A selection of T cell receptor beta chains follows, all from one sample in a study of blood T cells in healthy people across ages. TCRdb re-called the 5' RACE reads with MiXCR, one entry per CDR3 protein. This sample has about 570,000 distinct CDR3 sequences; 27% occur once, and the top ten carry approximately 18%. The sample was blood. These receptors originate from a woman in her 70s in good health. The CDR3 runs from the conserved cysteine through the conserved F or W. D genes are given only for firm matches. Size is stated for part of the rows, as once, few or many counts, or as a class when the clone is expanded.

CDR3	DNA	V	J	D	size
CASRAQGSYEQYF	TGTGCCAGCAGAGCACAGGGGTCCTACGAGCAGTACTTC	TRBV12-3/TRBV12-4	TRBJ2-7	TRBD1	few
CASSPQLYNEQFF	TGTGCCAGCAGCCCCCAGCTCTACAATGAGCAGTTCTTC	TRBV11-3	TRBJ2-1	NA	once
CSAEGRASSTDTQYF	TGCAGTGCTGAGGGCAGGGCGTCTAGCACAGATACGCAGTATTTT	TRBV20-1	TRBJ2-3	NA	NA
CASRQNQGNEQFF	TGTGCCAGCCGCCAGAATCAGGGGAATGAGCAGTTCTTC	TRBV7-3	TRBJ2-1	NA	few
CASSLGQTSAEQYF	TGTGCCAGCAGCTTGGGACAGACCTCGGCCGAGCAGTACTTC	TRBV7-6	TRBJ2-7	TRBD1	few
CASRLSSNQPQHF	TGTGCCAGCAGACTGAGTAGCAATCAGCCCCAGCATTTT	TRBV7-2	TRBJ1-5	NA	NA
CASTHGTEQFF	TGTGCCAGCACCCACGGTACTGAGCAGTTCTTC	TRBV12-3/TRBV12-4	TRBJ2-1	NA	NA
CASSHRPGEAFF	TGCGCCAGCAGCCACCGACCGGGGGAAGCTTTCTTT	TRBV4-3	TRBJ1-1	NA	NA
CASRTQTSGVYEQYF	TGTGCCAGCAGAACACAGACTAGCGGGGTTTACGAGCAGTACTTC	TRBV7-2	TRBJ2-7	TRBD2	few
CASSFQTGGGEAFF	TGTGCCAGCAGCTTTCAGACAGGGGGTGGTGAAGCTTTCTTT	TRBV7-9	TRBJ1-1	TRBD1	NA
CASSHQQGADGYTF	TGCGCCAGCAGCCACCAACAGGGGGCTGATGGCTACACCTTC	TRBV4-3	TRBJ1-2	TRBD1	NA
CSARFLRGVGETQYF	TGCAGTGCTAGGTTTCTGCGGGGGGTCGGAGAGACCCAGTACTTC	TRBV20-1	TRBJ2-5	TRBD2	few
CASSLFGGRASYNSPLHF	TGTGCCAGCAGCTTATTTGGGGGTCGAGCCTCCTATAATTCACCCCTCCACTTT	TRBV11-3	TRBJ1-6	NA	NA
CASSHGSGDSYNEQFF	TGCGCCAGCAGCCACGGTAGCGGGGACTCCTACAATGAGCAGTTCTTC	TRBV4-1	TRBJ2-1	TRBD2	NA
CASSLAGVVEAFF	TGTGCCAGCAGCTTAGCGGGCGTTGTTGAAGCTTTCTTT	TRBV7-9	TRBJ1-1	NA	NA
CASSYAGGREDEQFF	TGTGCCAGCAGTTATGCGGGGGGACGAGAGGATGAGCAGTTCTTC	TRBV6-5	TRBJ2-1	TRBD2	NA
CASSSGTLTGELFF	TGCGCCAGCAGCTCCGGTACCCTCACCGGGGAGCTGTTTTTT	TRBV5-1	TRBJ2-2	NA	NA
CASSSSYFTLSSYNEQFF	TGTGCCAGCAGCTCATCTTACTTCACCCTATCCTCCTACAATGAGCAGTTCTTC	TRBV7-3	TRBJ2-1	NA	NA
CASSIGRGRETQFF	TGTGCCAGTAGTATCGGGAGAGGGCGAGAGACCCAGTTCTTC	TRBV19	TRBJ2-1	NA	NA
CASSVTDRPNSPLHF	TGTGCCAGCAGCGTAACTGACAGACCCAATTCACCCCTCCACTTT	TRBV5-6	TRBJ1-6	NA	NA
CASSPRQGVGGYTF	TGTGCCAGCAGTCCCCGACAGGGTGTGGGGGGCTACACCTTC	TRBV12-3/TRBV12-4	TRBJ1-2	TRBD1	NA
CASSPLGQGHHGYTF	TGCGCCAGCAGCCCCTTGGGACAGGGGCACCATGGCTACACCTTC	TRBV5-1	TRBJ1-2	TRBD1	NA
CASSLEPPNYGYTF	TGCGCCAGCAGCTTGGAGCCTCCAAACTATGGCTACACCTTC	TRBV5-1	TRBJ1-2	NA	NA
CASSGGTSGGLSQETQYF	TGCGCCAGCAGCGGGGGGACTAGCGGGGGACTAAGCCAAGAGACCCAGTACTTC	TRBV5-1	TRBJ2-5	TRBD2	few
CASSRGQGLYEQYF	TGTGCCAGCAGTCGAGGACAGGGATTGTACGAGCAGTACTTC	TRBV7-2	TRBJ2-7	TRBD1	NA
CASSFQTSGGETQYF	TGCGCCAGCAGCTTCCAGACTAGCGGTGGGGAGACCCAGTACTTC	TRBV5-1	TRBJ2-5	TRBD2	NA
CASSRHDSQTQYF	TGTGCCAGCAGCCGACACGATTCACAGACCCAGTACTTC	TRBV3-1	TRBJ2-5	NA	NA
CASSQAGRETGELFF	TGTGCCAGCAGCCAAGCAGGGCGGGAGACCGGGGAGCTGTTTTTT	TRBV4-2	TRBJ2-2	TRBD2	NA
CASSFQRGEETQYF	TGTGCCAGCAGCTTCCAGCGGGGGGAAGAGACCCAGTACTTC	TRBV7-2	TRBJ2-5	TRBD2	few
CASSPQGEEETQYF	TGTGCCAGCAGCCCCCAGGGGGAAGAAGAGACCCAGTACTTC	TRBV7-3	TRBJ2-5	TRBD1	NA
CSANENLAGGPQYF	TGCAGTGCTAACGAGAATTTAGCGGGGGGGCCGCAGTATTTT	TRBV20-1	TRBJ2-3	TRBD2	NA
CASSVGGTHTDTQYF	TGTGCCAGCAGCGTCGGGGGAACACACACAGATACGCAGTATTTT	TRBV9	TRBJ2-3	NA	NA
CAGKWGRGTEAFF	TGTGCCGGCAAATGGGGGCGAGGCACTGAAGCTTTCTTT	TRBV6-5	TRBJ1-1	NA	NA
CASSYARGIGTEASF	TGTGCCAGCAGCTACGCGAGGGGGATAGGCACTGAAGCTTCCTTT	TRBV7-2	TRBJ1-1	NA	NA
CASRVTQGLGYTF	TGTGCCAGCAGGGTTACTCAGGGGTTGGGCTACACCTTC	TRBV12-3/TRBV12-4	TRBJ1-2	NA	NA